This T cell receptor beta chain comes out of a study of T-cell memory formation after mild COVID-19. This clonotype was seen a single time. Antigen unknown. 5'RACE with constant-segment primers yielded barcoded, UMI-tagged TCR alpha and TCR beta cDNA libraries. A single record per CDR3 protein comes from TCRdb applying MiXCR to the 5' RACE reads. This sample has around 470,000 distinct CDR3 sequences; 15% to 25% occur once, and the top ten carry roughly 8%. Trimming left V 0 bases short and J 1 base short, with 13 bases between. The CDR3 loop spans 17 amino acids. The germline gives CDR1 SGHNT, CDR2 YYREEE (reference sequence). Points from the study as a whole: Day 37-peaking second-wave clones had unconfirmed SARS-CoV-2 specificity. CD8+ contracting clones occupied EMRA, while CD4+ ones occupied mainly CM and EM. From day 15 to 85, contracting clones were balanced between CD4 and CD8, whereas later expanders leaned toward CD4+.

The specimen sequenced was PBMCs or a T cell subset sorted from them (not recorded which). The source is an adult woman who had mild COVID-19 (a few samples of this study predate the infection). Cell type and time point are not known. The rearrangement uses TRBV5-4 and TRBJ2-2, with no clear D. CDR3 amino acids: CASSLDTPLQNTGELFF. The CDR3 region has the DNA TGTGCCAGCAGCTTGGATACCCCGCTACAGAACACCGGGGAGCTGTTTTTT. Using reference TRBV5-4 and TRBJ2-2 for the parts outside the CDR3, the full variable domain is ETGVTQSPTHLIKTRGQQVTLRCSSQSGHNTVSWYQQALGQGPQFIFQYYREEENGRGNFPPRFSGLQFPNYSSELNVNALELDDSALYLCASSLDTPLQNTGELFFGEGSRLTVL.